One sample yielded the 10 T cell receptor beta chains listed below, sequenced in a study of blood T cell repertoires in COVID-19. Profiled with immunoSEQ multiplex PCR; TCRdb holds only in-frame clones, not every one. Of more than 110,000 clones in the sample, roughly 85% were seen once. Sequencing input: peripheral blood. Every receptor here comes from a man aged 60 to 69 with acute or convalescent COVID-19.

This chain uses TRBV6-5 with TRBJ1-5; the D gene is possibly TRBD1 (5 bases). In germline, CDR1 is MNHEY, CDR2 SVGAGI. The CDR3 is 13 amino acids. The ends were cut back, 7 bases at V and 4 bases at J, with 11 bases in the middle. The CDR3 DNA sequence: TGTGCCAGCACGGGGGGTTGGAATCAGCCCCAGCATTTT. It yields the protein CASTGGWNQPQHF.

V gene TRBV5-4 combines with J gene TRBJ2-7, with 10 bases matching TRBD2. With V trimmed by 5 bases and J by 1 base, 9 bases remained unmatched. Per the germline V gene, CDR1 is SGHNT and CDR2 is YYREEE (reference sequence). This CDR3 has 16 amino acids. The CDR3 here is CASRPPGTSDSYEQYF. DNA of the CDR3: TGTGCCAGCAGGCCCCCCGGGACTAGCGATTCCTACGAGCAGTACTTC.

This CDR3 reads CASSVRGGGTEAFF. The CDR3 DNA is TGTGCCAGCAGCGTTCGGGGGGGAGGCACTGAAGCTTTCTTT. This sequence joins TRBV9 and TRBJ1-1, with D possibly TRBD1 on 5 matching bases. The CDR3 has 14 residues. Trimming left V 2 bases short and J 4 bases short, with 12 bases between. Germline assignment: CDR1 SGDLS and CDR2 YYNGEE.

The rearrangement uses TRBV5-5 and TRBJ1-5; TRBD1 agrees at 10 bases. The germline V gene has CDR1 SGHKS and CDR2 YYEKEE (reference sequence). CDR3 length equals 15 residues. V lost 4 bases to trimming and J lost 8 bases; unmatched junction nucleotides: 9. For the CDR3, the DNA is TGTGCCAGCAGCCTAACCGGGGACAGGGGTGAGCCCCAGCATTTT. Its protein product is CASSLTGDRGEPQHF. Based on the CDR3 plus reference TRBV5-5 and TRBJ1-5, the full variable domain is DAGVTQSPTHLIKTRGQQVTLRCSPISGHKSVSWYQQVLGQGPQFIFQYYEKEERGRGNFPDRFSARQFPNYSSELNVNALLLGDSALYLCASSLTGDRGEPQHFGDGTRLSIL.

The chain carries TRBV15 and TRBJ1-5, with D maybe TRBD1 (5 bases). In germline, CDR1 is LNHNV, CDR2 YYDKDF (reference sequence). The CDR3 has 15 residues. Trimming removed 0 bases at V and 5 bases at J, with 11 bases between. CDR3: CATSRDLGEDQPQHF. The CDR3 DNA is TGTGCCACCAGCAGAGATCTGGGGGAGGATCAGCCCCAGCATTTT.

The chain employs TRBV4-1 and TRBJ2-2; D gene uncertain. This CDR3 region has 16 residues. The V end lost 1 base, the J end lost 4 bases, and 13 bases lay between the germline ends. Germline lookup yields CDR1 MGHRA and CDR2 YSYEKL. In DNA form, the CDR3 reads TGCGCCAGCAGCCAAGGGTCCCTTATAGCCACCGGGGAGCTGTTTTTT. It specifies CASSQGSLIATGELFF.

The gene calls are TRBV19 and TRBJ2-2; D gene unclear. Trimming pared 11 bases from V and 4 bases from J, leaving 17 bases between. The CDR3 sequence is 14 residues long. Germline CDR1 reads LNHDA; CDR2 reads SQIVND (reference sequence). The DNA for the CDR3 is TGTGCCTCCCACTCCGCTCGAGGCACCGGGGAGCTGTTTTTT. It translates to CASHSARGTGELFF. Full variable domain (remainder filled in from reference TRBV19 and TRBJ2-2): DGGITQSPKYLFRKEGQNVTLSCEQNLNHDAMYWYRQDPGQGLRLIYYSQIVNDFQKGDIAEGYSVSREKKESFPLTVTSAQKNPTAFYLCASHSARGTGELFFGEGSRLTVL.

The V and J genes are TRBV19 and TRBJ2-3; 8 nucleotides line up with TRBD1. The CDR3 runs 15 residues. J was trimmed by 1 base and V by 3 bases; bases with no gene match: 3. Looked up from germline, CDR1 is LNHDA and CDR2 is SQIVND (reference sequence). The CDR3 loop reads CASSMPGQGTDTQYF. The CDR3 DNA follows: TGTGCCAGTAGTATGCCGGGACAGGGCACAGATACGCAGTATTTT. Supplemented by reference TRBV19 and TRBJ2-3, the full variable domain reads DGGITQSPKYLFRKEGQNVTLSCEQNLNHDAMYWYRQDPGQGLRLIYYSQIVNDFQKGDIAEGYSVSREKKESFPLTVTSAQKNPTAFYLCASSMPGQGTDTQYFGPGTRLTVL.

The V and J genes are TRBV30 and TRBJ2-7; 8 positions match TRBD1. Germline V CDR1 and CDR2: GTSNPN, SVGIG (reference sequence). The CDR3 length is 14 residues. V lost 4 bases to trimming and J lost 1 base; unmatched junction nucleotides: 6. The CDR3 loop is CAWTRDRSSYEQYF. The CDR3, as DNA: TGTGCCTGGACCCGGGACAGGAGTTCCTACGAGCAGTACTTC.

This chain joins TRBV28 and TRBJ1-6; no clear D gene. From germline, CDR1 is MDHEN and CDR2 SYDVKM. This CDR3 has 15 residues. The V end lost 6 bases, the J end lost 9 bases, and 18 bases lay between the germline ends. The CDR3 here is CASSPSLGGVSPLHF. The CDR3 coding sequence is TGTGCCAGCAGCCCCTCCCTAGGCGGAGTTTCACCCCTCCACTTT.